This T cell receptor (beta chain) was documented in a study of T-cell memory formation after mild COVID-19. A single record per CDR3 protein comes from TCRdb applying MiXCR to the 5' RACE reads. The table lists hundreds of thousands of distinct CDR3 sequences, 20% to 25% of them singletons. Between the trimmed V and J ends, which lost 3 bases and 4 bases, there was a span of 12 bases. The CDR3 contains 14 residues. This clonotype has only a few counts. The chain links TRBV12-3 or TRBV12-4 to TRBJ1-1; weak D call: TRBD1 (5 bases). The specimen sequenced was PBMCs or a T cell subset sorted from them (not recorded which). The receptor was derived from an adult woman who had mild COVID-19 (a few samples of this study predate the infection). Cell type and time point are not known. The CDR3 sequence: CASSLVGLGTEAFF. CDR3 nucleotides: TGTGCCAGCAGTTTGGTGGGGCTGGGCACTGAAGCTTTCTTT.